This TCR beta chain was identified in a study of T cells in Graves' hyperthyroidism and ophthalmopathy. Regarding the study as a whole: Ophthalmopathy, which appeared later, was predicted by the model a median approximately six months before onset. Within blood appeared most thyroid clonotypes that had expanded above 0.001.

In the case of this clonotype: The antigen remains unidentified.

The CDR3 covers 12 residues. CDR1 and CDR2 (germline): SQVTM, ANQGSEA. V was clipped by 8 bases and J by 4 bases; unmatched bases: 7. Amplification yielded TCR beta CDR3 regions, with RNA transcripts as the source. Using the HTBI primer set, a first-round RT-PCR was run on the TCR CDR3. TCRdb reanalysed the multiplex PCR reads using MiXCR and keeps one entry per CDR3 protein. The sample contains some 600,000 distinct CDR3 sequences, about 45% of which appear only once. The rearrangement links TRBV29-1 to TRBJ2-7; 8 nucleotides line up with TRBD1. The source is a young woman with Graves' hyperthyroidism. Sequences were obtained from peripheral blood or thyroid tissue (not recorded which). The CDR3 region is CSLGQGGYEQYF. The DNA of the CDR3 is TGCAGCCTCGGACAGGGTGGTTACGAGCAGTACTTC.